One and the same sample provided the 30 T cell receptor beta chains below, sequenced in a study of graft-versus-host responses after intestinal transplantation. TCRdb's table, derived via immunoSEQ multiplex PCR, lists solely in-frame clones and lacks some. The sample holds about 97,000 clones; about nine tenths are singletons and the top ten take 16%. Specimen: PBMCs, collected about 440 days after intestinal transplant. The receptors here all came from a human patient who received an intestinal transplant, so some T cells may come from the graft donor.

The chain uses TRBV29-1 and TRBJ1-5; the D is unclear. CDR3 length equals 13 residues. The germline V gene encodes CDR1 SQVTM and CDR2 ANQGSEA. The V end was cut by 3 bases, the J end by 4 bases, with 10 bases between. In nucleotides, the CDR3 is TGCAGCGTTGAGGTGGCCGGGAATCAGCCCCAGCATTTT. This sequence encodes CSVEVAGNQPQHF.

This clone was recorded only once. The chain carries TRBV19 and TRBJ1-6; perhaps TRBD1 as D (6 bases). The V end was cut by 3 bases, the J end by 7 bases, with 13 bases between. Germline CDR1 reads LNHDA; CDR2 reads SQIVND (reference sequence). CDR3 length: 15 residues. Written as DNA, the CDR3 is TGTGCCAGTAGTATCCGGACAGCGGAGAATTCACCCCTCCACTTT. It specifies CASSIRTAENSPLHF.

The DNA for the CDR3 is TGTGCCAGCAGTTACTCCGGGGGGCTCTCCTACGAGCAGTACTTC. It specifies CASSYSGGLSYEQYF. This chain joins TRBV6-6 and TRBJ2-7; TRBD2 might be the D (7 bases). Germline CDR1 MNHNY, CDR2 SVGAGI (reference sequence). V lost 0 bases to trimming and J lost 0 bases, with 9 bases between them. The CDR3 is 15 amino acids.

The chain employs TRBV4-2 and TRBJ1-3, with D possibly being TRBD1 (5 bases). Germline CDR1 and CDR2: LGHNA and YNFKEQ. This CDR3 is built from 14 residues. V was cut by 5 bases and J by 2 bases, with 10 bases left in between. CDR3 in amino acids: CASSAPGPGNTIYF. The CDR3 bases are TGTGCCAGCAGCGCCCCGGGGCCTGGAAACACCATATATTTT.

DNA of the CDR3: TGTGCCAGCAGTCCACCGACAGGGGGCCATAATTCACCCCTCCACTTT. It yields the protein CASSPPTGGHNSPLHF. The chain recombines TRBV27 with TRBJ1-6; 10 positions agree with TRBD1. CDR1 MNHEY and CDR2 SMNVEV come from the germline V gene (reference sequence). The CDR3 spans 16 residues. The V segment lost 5 bases and the J segment 5 bases; nucleotides outside the gene matches: 6.

The chain links TRBV13 to TRBJ2-5, with D possibly TRBD2 on 5 matching bases. The J call could be wrong; TRBJ2-7 is a better fit for the DNA end. Germline CDR1 and CDR2: PRHDT and FYEKMQ (reference sequence). The CDR3 length is 13 residues. In DNA form, the CDR3 reads TGTGCCAGCAGCCCGGAAGGAGGATACGAGCAGTACTTC. Its protein product is CASSPEGGYEQYF.

The chain couples TRBV9 to TRBJ1-2; TRBD1 agrees at 7 bases. The CDR3 is 13 amino acids. Germline CDR1 and CDR2: SGDLS and YYNGEE. V gave up 4 bases and J gave up 4 bases; unmatched junction bases: 4. The CDR3 nucleotides read TGTGCCAGCAGCCCAGACAGGGTCTATGGCTACACCTTC. It encodes CASSPDRVYGYTF.

In DNA, the CDR3 is TGTGCCAGCAGCCCCCTGCACCAAGAGACCCAGTACTTC. It yields the protein CASSPLHQETQYF. The chain uses TRBV4-2 and TRBJ2-5; D not resolved. This CDR3 spans 13 amino acids. V dropped 4 bases and J dropped 0 bases, with 6 bases sitting between them. Per germline, CDR1 LGHNA and CDR2 YNFKEQ.

CDR3 DNA: TGTGCCAGCAGCGGCGGTCCCAGGGGAGGGACTGAAGCTTTCTTT. Its translation: CASSGGPRGGTEAFF. The chain is built from TRBV9 and TRBJ1-1; D may be TRBD1 (6 bases). Per germline, CDR1 SGDLS and CDR2 YYNGEE. The CDR3 length is 15 residues. Trimming took 3 bases from V and 5 from J, leaving 17 bases between them.

CDR3 sequence (DNA): TGTGCCAGTACAGGGAATCCCTTCTCTGGGGCCAACGTCCTGACTTTC. Translated: CASTGNPFSGANVLTF. This chain joins TRBV6-6 and TRBJ2-6; a weak D match, TRBD1 (6 bases). CDR1 MNHNY and CDR2 SVGAGI come from the germline V gene (reference sequence). The CDR3 totals 16 residues. V was trimmed by 9 bases and J by 0 bases, leaving 15 bases between them.

The chain joins TRBV7-8 to TRBJ1-4; 7 bases agree with TRBD1. CDR1 SGHVS and CDR2 FQNEAQ come from the germline V gene. J was trimmed by 7 bases and V by 5 bases; bases with no gene match: 10. The CDR3 covers 15 residues. Written as DNA, the CDR3 is TGTGCCAGCAGCCCCACCGGGACAGTGAGTGAAAAACTGTTTTTT. Translation: CASSPTGTVSEKLFF.

The chain employs TRBV10-3 and TRBJ2-1, with TRBD2 matching over 10 bases. With V trimmed by 8 bases and J by 4 bases, 5 bases remained unmatched. CDR1 and CDR2 from the germline V gene are ENHRY and SYGVKD. The CDR3 sequence is 14 residues long. Here the CDR3 DNA reads TGTGCCATCGGGGGACTAGCGAAATACAATGAGCAGTTCTTC. Translating it yields CAIGGLAKYNEQFF.

This clone was detected once. The chain employs TRBV11-2 and TRBJ2-2; no clear D gene. The CDR3 extends over 11 amino acids. Per germline, CDR1 SGHAT and CDR2 FQNNGV. Trimming took 1 base from V and 7 from J, leaving 1 base between them. The CDR3 reads CASSLVGELFF. As DNA, the CDR3 is TGTGCCAGCAGCTTAGTCGGGGAGCTGTTTTTT.

The V gene is TRBV7-2, the J gene TRBJ2-7; D is possibly TRBD1 (6 bases). Per the germline V gene, CDR1 is SGHTA and CDR2 is FQGNSA. V lost 2 bases, J lost 1 base, and 9 bases lay in between. The CDR3 totals 14 residues. In nucleotides, the CDR3 is TGTGCCAGCAGCTTAATAGGGACATCCTACGAGCAGTACTTC. It codes for CASSLIGTSYEQYF.

CDR3 protein: CASSFVLRGTPLHF. CDR3 coding DNA: TGTGCCAGCAGTTTTGTACTACGAGGGACACCCCTCCACTTT. The chain recombines TRBV27 with TRBJ1-6; no reliable D call. V was trimmed by 3 bases and J by 11 bases, leaving 14 bases between them. The CDR3 consists of 14 residues. Germline CDR1 and CDR2: MNHEY and SMNVEV (reference sequence).

This rearrangement joins TRBV19 to TRBJ1-6, with a weak D call TRBD1 (6 bases). The germline V gene encodes CDR1 LNHDA and CDR2 SQIVND (reference sequence). V was trimmed by 2 bases and J by 0 bases, leaving 11 bases between them. This CDR3 comprises 17 residues. In nucleotides, the CDR3 is TGTGCCAGTAGTATATGGGGGGCCAGCTCCTATAATTCACCCCTCCACTTT. Protein sequence: CASSIWGASSYNSPLHF. Using reference TRBV19 and TRBJ1-6 for the parts outside the CDR3, the full variable domain is DGGITQSPKYLFRKEGQNVTLSCEQNLNHDAMYWYRQDPGQGLRLIYYSQIVNDFQKGDIAEGYSVSREKKESFPLTVTSAQKNPTAFYLCASSIWGASSYNSPLHFGNGTRLTVT.

The chain carries TRBV14 and TRBJ2-5; TRBD2 matches 13 bases. CDR1 SGHDN and CDR2 FVKESK come from the germline V gene. V shed 3 bases and J 3 bases; nucleotides not matched to a gene: 7. The length of the CDR3 is 17 residues. CDR3 nucleotide sequence: TGTGCCAGCAGCCAGGGACTAGCGGGGACCCTTAAAGAGACCCAGTACTTC. Amino acid sequence: CASSQGLAGTLKETQYF.

This chain links TRBV27 with TRBJ2-7; TRBD2 is a possible D gene (7 bases). The length of the CDR3 is 16 residues. The V gene lost 2 bases and the J gene lost 2 bases, with 16 bases spanning the gap. Germline CDR1 MNHEY, CDR2 SMNVEV (reference sequence). The CDR3 DNA reads TGTGCCAGCAGTTTAAAGGGGGGGGACTCAACCTACGAGCAGTACTTC. Translated, it gives CASSLKGGDSTYEQYF.

This rearrangement joins TRBV9 to TRBJ2-3; the D gene is possibly TRBD2 (5 bases). The CDR3 has 13 residues. CDR1 is SGDLS, CDR2 YYNGEE, per germline. V dropped 4 bases and J dropped 10 bases, with 16 bases sitting between them. This CDR3 is CASSPHTAEAQYF. CDR3 bases: TGTGCCAGCAGCCCTCACACAGCGGAGGCGCAGTATTTT.

Note on this clone: Other DNA sequences in this sample translate to the same CDR3. V and J are TRBV9 and TRBJ1-3; 9 positions agree with TRBD1. Germline trimming cut 0 bases from V and 0 bases from J; bases unmatched to any gene: 7. The germline CDR1 and CDR2 sequences are SGDLS and YYNGEE. The CDR3 runs to 18 residues. In nucleotides, the CDR3 is TGTGCCAGCAGCGTAGGTCCAGGACAGGGGCCCTCTGGAAACACCATATATTTT. This sequence encodes CASSVGPGQGPSGNTIYF.

V gene TRBV19 combines with J gene TRBJ1-1, with D maybe TRBD1 (5 bases). Between the trimmed V and J ends, which lost 3 bases and 0 bases, there was a span of 14 bases. The CDR3 is made up of 16 amino acids. Germline loops: CDR1 LNHDA, CDR2 SQIVND (reference sequence). The DNA of the CDR3 is TGTGCCAGTAGTATCGGGGCAGGCCCGATGAACACTGAAGCTTTCTTT. This translates into CASSIGAGPMNTEAFF.

This clone was seen just once. The V call is TRBV6-5, the J call TRBJ1-1, with D unclear. Trimming cost V 2 bases and J 11 bases, with 12 bases left between them. Per the germline V gene, CDR1 is MNHEY and CDR2 is SVGAGI. This CDR3 has 12 amino acids. This chain's CDR3 is CASSYPSRPAFF. The DNA for the CDR3 is TGTGCCAGCAGTTACCCCTCCAGGCCCGCTTTCTTT.

A word on this clone: Other nucleotide sequences in the sample specify the same CDR3. The rearrangement links TRBV7-9 to TRBJ1-5; D is unresolved. This CDR3 contains 14 residues. Trimming shortened V by 1 base and J by 0 bases, and 4 bases separated the two germline ends. CDR1 is SEHNR, CDR2 FQNEAQ, per germline (reference sequence). DNA for the CDR3: TGTGCCAGCAGCTTAGACAGTAGCAATCAGCCCCAGCATTTT. Protein: CASSLDSSNQPQHF. Combining the CDR3 with reference TRBV7-9 and TRBJ1-5 gives the whole variable domain DTGVSQNPRHKITKRGQNVTFRCDPISEHNRLYWYRQTLGQGPEFLTYFQNEAQLEKSRLLSDRFSAERPKGSFSTLEIQRTEQGDSAMYLCASSLDSSNQPQHFGDGTRLSIL.

The V gene is TRBV21-1, the J gene TRBJ2-3. TRBV21-1 is a pseudogene locus. The CDR3 runs to 14 residues. CDR3 loop: CASSPRTIPDTQYF. CDR3 coding DNA: TGTGCCAGCAGCCCTCGGACCATCCCAGATACGCAGTATTTT.

The rearrangement joins TRBV5-1 to TRBJ1-3; 9 nucleotides line up with TRBD1. Germline V gene sequence: CDR1 SGHRS, CDR2 YFSETQ. The CDR3 spans 15 residues. V shed 4 bases, J shed 3 bases, and the junction held 5 bases outside the gene matches. The CDR3, as DNA: TGCGCCAGCAGCGCCGGACAGGGGAATGGAAACACCATATATTTT. This codes for CASSAGQGNGNTIYF. Full variable domain (remainder filled in from reference TRBV5-1 and TRBJ1-3): KAGVTQTPRYLIKTRGQQVTLSCSPISGHRSVSWYQQTPGQGLQFLFEYFSETQRNKGNFPGRFSGRQFSNSRSEMNVSTLELGDSALYLCASSAGQGNGNTIYFGEGSWLTVV.

This chain joins TRBV7-2 and TRBJ2-7, with unresolved D. Per germline, CDR1 SGHTA and CDR2 FQGNSA. The V gene lost 5 bases and the J gene lost 2 bases, with 10 bases spanning the gap. The CDR3 length is 13 residues. The CDR3 region is CASSPYAAYEQYF. The CDR3 DNA reads as TGTGCCAGCAGCCCCTACGCGGCCTACGAGCAGTACTTC. The full variable domain, with the rest looked up from reference TRBV7-2 and TRBJ2-7, is GAGVSQSPSNKVTEKGKDVELRCDPISGHTALYWYRQSLGQGLEFLIYFQGNSAPDKSGLPSDRFSAERTGGSVSTLTIQRTQQEDSAVYLCASSPYAAYEQYFGPGTRLTVT.

V gene TRBV25-1 combines with J gene TRBJ1-2; D is perhaps TRBD1 (6 bases). V gave up 3 bases and J gave up 3 bases, with 11 bases separating them. The CDR3 has 14 residues. Germline V gene data show CDR1 as MGHDK and CDR2 as SYGVNS. CDR3 DNA: TGTGCCAGCAGTGATCCGGACAGCTACTATGGCTACACCTTC. Translated: CASSDPDSYYGYTF.

The chain's CDR3 is CSVEALSSVDTQYF. The CDR3 DNA reads TGCAGCGTTGAAGCCCTCTCAAGCGTAGATACGCAGTATTTT. The gene calls are TRBV29-1 and TRBJ2-3; no definite D call. Trimming pared 1 base from V and 5 bases from J, leaving 13 bases between. Germline CDR1 is SQVTM and CDR2 is ANQGSEA. The CDR3 totals 14 residues.

The V gene is TRBV5-6, the J gene TRBJ1-1; 9 nucleotides agree with TRBD1. This CDR3 has 15 residues. Germline V CDR1 and CDR2: SGHDT, YYEEEE. With 3 bases clipped from V and 3 bases from J, the junction kept 6 bases outside the gene matches. This chain's CDR3 is CASSSSGTGHTEAFF. CDR3 in DNA: TGTGCCAGCAGCTCCTCGGGGACAGGGCACACTGAAGCTTTCTTT.

This clone appeared once. The chain combines TRBV29-1 with TRBJ1-3, with TRBD1 as a possible D gene (5 bases). Trimming removed 5 bases at V and 0 bases at J, with 20 bases between. Germline CDR1 reads SQVTM; CDR2 reads ANQGSEA. This CDR3 is 17 amino acids long. The CDR3 here is CSVSLGPYPVSGNTIYF. The CDR3 bases are TGCAGCGTTTCCCTGGGGCCCTACCCCGTCTCTGGAAACACCATATATTTT.